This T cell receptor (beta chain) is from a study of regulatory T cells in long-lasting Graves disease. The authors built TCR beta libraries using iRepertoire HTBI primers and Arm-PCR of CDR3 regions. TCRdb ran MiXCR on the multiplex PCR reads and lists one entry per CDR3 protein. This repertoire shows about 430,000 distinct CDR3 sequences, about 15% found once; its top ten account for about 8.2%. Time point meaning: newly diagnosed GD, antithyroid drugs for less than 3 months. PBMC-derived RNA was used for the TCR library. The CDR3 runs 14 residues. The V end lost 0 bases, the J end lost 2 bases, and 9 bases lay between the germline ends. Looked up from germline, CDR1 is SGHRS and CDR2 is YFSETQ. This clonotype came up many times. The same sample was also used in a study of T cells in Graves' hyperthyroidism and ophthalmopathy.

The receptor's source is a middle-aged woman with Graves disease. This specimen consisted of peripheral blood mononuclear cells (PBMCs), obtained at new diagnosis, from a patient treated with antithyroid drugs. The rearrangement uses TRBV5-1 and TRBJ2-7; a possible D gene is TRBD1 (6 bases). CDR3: CASSLEDRAYEQYF. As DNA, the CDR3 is TGCGCCAGCAGCTTGGAGGACAGAGCCTACGAGCAGTACTTC. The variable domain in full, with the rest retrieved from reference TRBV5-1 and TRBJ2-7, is KAGVTQTPRYLIKTRGQQVTLSCSPISGHRSVSWYQQTPGQGLQFLFEYFSETQRNKGNFPGRFSGRQFSNSRSEMNVSTLELGDSALYLCASSLEDRAYEQYFGPGTRLTVT.